This TCR beta chain was observed in a study of cytomegalovirus exposure and HLA in healthy donors. Produced via immunoSEQ multiplex PCR; TCRdb's table is partial and in-frame only. The sample holds 150,000 to 200,000 clones, just under 85% seen once. CDR3 size: 14 residues. In germline, CDR1 is SEHNR, CDR2 FQNEAQ (reference sequence). The V end lost 3 bases, the J end lost 3 bases, and 11 bases lay between the germline ends. The genes are TRBV7-9 and TRBJ1-2, with D perhaps matching TRBD1 (5 bases). This sequence originates from a man aged 25-45 years in good health and CMV-seropositive. Input material: PBMCs. The CDR3 nucleotides read TGTGCCAGCAGCTTGGGGGGGTCGGACTATGGCTACACCTTC. Amino acids: CASSLGGSDYGYTF.